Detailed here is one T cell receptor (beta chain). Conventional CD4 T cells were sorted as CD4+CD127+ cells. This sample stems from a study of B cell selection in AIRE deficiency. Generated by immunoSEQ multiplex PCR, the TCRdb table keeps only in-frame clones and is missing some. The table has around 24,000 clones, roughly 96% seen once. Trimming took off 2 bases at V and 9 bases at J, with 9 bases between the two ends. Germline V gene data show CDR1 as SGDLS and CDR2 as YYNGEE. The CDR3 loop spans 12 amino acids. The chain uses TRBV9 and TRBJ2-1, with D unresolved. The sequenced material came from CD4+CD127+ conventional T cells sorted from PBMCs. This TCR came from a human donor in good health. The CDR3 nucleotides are TGTGCCAGCAGCGTTGGAAAATCTGAGCAGTTCTTC. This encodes CASSVGKSEQFF. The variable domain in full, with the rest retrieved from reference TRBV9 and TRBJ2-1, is DSGVTQTPKHLITATGQRVTLRCSPRSGDLSVYWYQQSLDQGLQFLIQYYNGEERAKGNILERFSAQQFPDLHSELNLSSLELGDSALYFCASSVGKSEQFFGPGTRLTVL.